The 21 T cell receptor beta chains reported below all come from one sample, sequenced in a study of T cell responses to AZD1222 COVID-19 vaccine. Assay used: immunoSEQ multiplex PCR; TCRdb lists only in-frame clones, some missing. The sample records about 120,000 clones, roughly nine tenths being singletons. The material sequenced was peripheral blood, taken on day 0 of AZD1222 vaccination. Source of these receptors: an adult in good health.

The chain combines TRBV28 with TRBJ1-3; TRBD1 is a possible D gene (6 bases). Trimming shortened V by 6 bases and J by 4 bases, and 16 bases separated the two germline ends. The CDR3 sequence is 15 residues long. Germline V gives CDR1 MDHEN, CDR2 SYDVKM. This CDR3 is CASRATGSTGNTIYF. The CDR3 nucleotides are TGTGCCAGCAGGGCGACAGGTAGCACCGGAAACACCATATATTTT. The whole variable domain, filled in from reference TRBV28 and TRBJ1-3, reads DVKVTQSSRYLVKRTGEKVFLECVQDMDHENMFWYRQDPGLGLRLIYFSYDVKMKEKGDIPEGYSVSREKKERFSLILESASTNQTSMYLCASRATGSTGNTIYFGEGSWLTVV.

V and J are TRBV19 and TRBJ2-1; TRBD2 matches at 8 bases. Germline V CDR1 and CDR2: LNHDA, SQIVND (reference sequence). The CDR3 runs to 15 residues. With V trimmed by 4 bases and J by 10 bases, 12 bases remained unmatched. In nucleotides, the CDR3 is TGTGCCAGTAGTACGCCGGGACTAGGGGGTCGGGAGCAGTTCTTC. This sequence encodes CASSTPGLGGREQFF.

The table lists this clone with a count of one. The chain links TRBV19 to TRBJ1-1, with TRBD1 matching over 7 bases. J was trimmed by 2 bases and V by 6 bases; bases with no gene match: 6. The CDR3 runs 14 residues. The germline gives CDR1 LNHDA, CDR2 SQIVND (reference sequence). Written as DNA, the CDR3 is TGTGCCAGTAGGCACACAGGGGTAAACACTGAAGCTTTCTTT. Translation gives CASRHTGVNTEAFF.

The rearrangement joins TRBV14 to TRBJ2-2, with D hard to call. V was pared by 3 bases and J by 3 bases, with 2 bases between. The CDR3 totals 12 residues. CDR1 and CDR2 (germline): SGHDN, FVKESK. CDR3 region: CASSHYTGELFF. For the CDR3, the DNA is TGTGCCAGCAGCCATTACACCGGGGAGCTGTTTTTT. The full variable domain, completed using reference TRBV14 and TRBJ2-2, is EAGVTQFPSHSVIEKGQTVTLRCDPISGHDNLYWYRRVMGKEIKFLLHFVKESKQDESGMPNNRFLAERTGGTYSTLKVQPAELEDSGVYFCASSHYTGELFFGEGSRLTVL.

The chain has TRBV7-2 and TRBJ2-5; 8 bases align to TRBD1. V trimming: 11 bases; J trimming: 1 base; junction bases outside the gene matches: 3. Germline CDR1 reads SGHTA; CDR2 reads FQGNSA. This CDR3 comprises 12 residues. The CDR3 loop is CAEGTGQETQYF. The CDR3 nucleotides read TGTGCCGAGGGGACAGGCCAAGAGACCCAGTACTTC. Based on the CDR3 plus reference TRBV7-2 and TRBJ2-5, the full variable domain is GAGVSQSPSNKVTEKGKDVELRCDPISGHTALYWYRQSLGQGLEFLIYFQGNSAPDKSGLPSDRFSAERTGGSVSTLTIQRTQQEDSAVYLCAEGTGQETQYFGPGTRLLVL.

This clone showed up just once. This rearrangement joins TRBV6-1 to TRBJ2-7; 11 bases fit TRBD2. Germline V gene data show CDR1 as MNHNS and CDR2 as SASEGT. CDR3 length: 14 residues. The junction had 5 bases not matched to a gene; V was cut back by 7 bases and J by 3 bases. CDR3 protein: CASKTSGGLYEQYF. The CDR3 nucleotides are TGTGCCAGCAAAACTAGCGGGGGACTCTACGAGCAGTACTTC.

The chain couples TRBV6-2 or TRBV6-3 to TRBJ2-7, with 8 bases that match TRBD2. Germline V gene lookup returns CDR1 MNHEY and CDR2 SVGEGT. V lost 6 bases and J lost 0; bases outside the gene matches: 13. The CDR3 length is 17 residues. CDR3 DNA: TGTGCCAGCAGCAAGCCCCGTGTGAGCGGGAGCTCCTACGAGCAGTACTTC. Residues: CASSKPRVSGSSYEQYF.

This clone was counted once. This rearrangement joins TRBV25-1 to TRBJ1-1, with 7 bases fitting TRBD1. CDR1 MGHDK and CDR2 SYGVNS come from the germline V gene. This CDR3 has 13 amino acids. Trimming at V came to 7 bases and at J to 5 bases, leaving 7 bases not matched to a gene. The CDR3 loop is CASNRPGGTEAFF. DNA for the CDR3: TGTGCCAGCAACCGACCAGGGGGGACTGAAGCTTTCTTT.

The CDR3: CASTRRGGGEKLFF. In DNA form, the CDR3 reads TGTGCCAGCACCCGGCGGGGTGGTGGGGAAAAACTGTTTTTT. The chain employs TRBV6-5 and TRBJ1-4; D is uncertain. Germline V CDR1 and CDR2: MNHEY, SVGAGI. The CDR3 is made up of 14 amino acids. With 7 bases removed from V and 8 bases from J, the gap between germline ends came to 17 bases.

The V and J genes are TRBV9 and TRBJ1-6, with TRBD1 identical over 9 bases. Germline V lookup: CDR1 SGDLS, CDR2 YYNGEE. This CDR3 is built from 15 residues. V dropped 3 bases and J dropped 7; count of bases not matched to a gene: 5. CDR3 region: CASSAQGALNSPLHF. Here the CDR3 DNA reads TGTGCCAGCAGCGCACAGGGGGCGCTCAATTCACCCCTCCACTTT.

The J gene is TRBJ2-5, the V gene TRBV9; D may be TRBD2 (6 bases). V lost 7 bases to trimming and J lost 2 bases, with 12 bases between them. The CDR3 runs 13 residues. Germline lookup yields CDR1 SGDLS and CDR2 YYNGEE. The DNA of the CDR3 is TGTGCCAGCGGACCGGCGGGACAAGAGACCCAGTACTTC. This sequence encodes CASGPAGQETQYF.

This chain uses TRBV10-1 with TRBJ2-1; 7 positions match TRBD1. V lost 3 bases, J lost 9 bases, and 8 bases stayed unmatched. In germline, CDR1 is WNHNN, CDR2 SYGVQD (reference sequence). The CDR3 spans 14 residues. The CDR3: CASSESGGLGEQFF. The CDR3, as DNA: TGCGCCAGCAGTGAATCAGGGGGTTTGGGTGAGCAGTTCTTC.

J is TRBJ2-3 and V is TRBV5-6; tentative D call: TRBD2 (5 bases). Germline CDR1 reads SGHDT; CDR2 reads YYEEEE. V lost 2 bases and J lost 10, with 11 bases in between. This CDR3 comprises 12 residues. The CDR3 DNA reads as TGTGCCAGCAGCTTTGGACTCGTATCGCAGTATTTT. Protein: CASSFGLVSQYF.

The CDR3 DNA reads as TGTGCCAGCAGCGTAACAAGCTCCTATAATTCACCCCTCCACTTT. It encodes CASSVTSSYNSPLHF. The chain employs TRBV9 and TRBJ1-6; D is unclear. The germline gives CDR1 SGDLS, CDR2 YYNGEE. Deletions cut 1 base from V and 0 bases from J, with 5 bases between. The CDR3 runs to 15 residues.

The V and J genes are TRBV19 and TRBJ2-3; D is unclear. The length of the CDR3 is 13 residues. CDR1 and CDR2 from the germline V gene are LNHDA and SQIVND (reference sequence). The V end lost 6 bases, the J end lost 5 bases, and 12 bases lay between the germline ends. The CDR3 region is CASSPGWGDTQYF. CDR3 DNA sequence: TGTGCCAGTAGCCCCGGGTGGGGAGATACGCAGTATTTT.

This clone was seen just once. This rearrangement joins TRBV6-5 to TRBJ2-2, with TRBD1 identical over 7 bases. After removal of 5 bases from V and 4 bases from J, the junction contained 7 bases not matched to a gene. The CDR3 covers 15 residues. Germline CDR1 reads MNHEY; CDR2 reads SVGAGI. CDR3 sequence: CASSITGVRTGELFF. In DNA form, the CDR3 reads TGTGCCAGCAGTATAACAGGGGTGCGCACCGGGGAGCTGTTTTTT.

CDR3 sequence: CASSFKGQETQYF. The CDR3 DNA follows: TGTGCCAGCAGTTTCAAGGGCCAAGAGACCCAGTACTTC. The chain has TRBV12-3 or TRBV12-4 and TRBJ2-5; D unresolved. V gave up 3 bases and J gave up 1 base, with 6 bases separating them. The CDR3 consists of 13 residues.

V gene TRBV5-5 combines with J gene TRBJ2-2; 9 positions match TRBD2. Germline CDR1 SGHKS, CDR2 YYEKEE (reference sequence). Trimming removed 3 bases from V and 3 bases from J; junction bases left unmatched: 3. This CDR3 is 15 amino acids long. The CDR3 region has the DNA TGTGCCAGCAGCTCTCTAGCGGGGTACACCGGGGAGCTGTTTTTT. This translates into CASSSLAGYTGELFF.

This clone was detected once. The chain recombines TRBV19 with TRBJ2-1; 9 bases are shared with TRBD1. Germline lookup yields CDR1 LNHDA and CDR2 SQIVND (reference sequence). This CDR3 comprises 15 residues. Trimming cost V 6 bases and J 8 bases; bases outside gene matches: 11. The CDR3 DNA reads TGTGCCAGTAGCCTCCGGGACAGGGTGGGGGATGAGCAGTTCTTC. Its protein product is CASSLRDRVGDEQFF. Drawing the rest from reference TRBV19 and TRBJ2-1, the complete variable domain is DGGITQSPKYLFRKEGQNVTLSCEQNLNHDAMYWYRQDPGQGLRLIYYSQIVNDFQKGDIAEGYSVSREKKESFPLTVTSAQKNPTAFYLCASSLRDRVGDEQFFGPGTRLTVL.

The chain combines TRBV6-5 with TRBJ2-1, with TRBD2 identical over 7 bases. Germline V gene lookup returns CDR1 MNHEY and CDR2 SVGAGI. Losses at the gene ends were 2 bases for V and 5 bases for J; bases not matched to a gene: 6. CDR3 size: 15 residues. CDR3 protein: CASSYPGTSDNEQFF. CDR3 bases: TGTGCCAGCAGTTACCCAGGCACTAGCGACAATGAGCAGTTCTTC.

This clone was detected once. V usage is TRBV29-1 and J usage is TRBJ2-1; D is undetermined. Looked up from germline, CDR1 is SQVTM and CDR2 is ANQGSEA. The CDR3 is 12 residues long. The ends were cut back, 7 bases at V and 0 bases at J, with 7 bases in the middle. The CDR3 DNA is TGCAGCGGCAGGTTCTCCTACAATGAGCAGTTCTTC. Amino acid sequence: CSGRFSYNEQFF.